One and the same sample provided the 3 T cell receptor beta chains below, sequenced in a study of CD8 T cells in ankylosing spondylitis. TCRdb called the 5' RACE reads again in MiXCR, with one record for every CDR3 protein. The data contain under 300,000 distinct CDR3 sequences, more than 9% of them seen just once; the ten biggest clones take up roughly 2.5%. Input material: blood, either unsorted or a sorted T cell fraction (not recorded which). The receptor set was obtained from a male donor with ankylosing spondylitis or in good health (not recorded which).

There are many counts of this clonotype. The chain is built from TRBV20-1 and TRBJ2-2; TRBD1 aligns across 8 bases. This CDR3 spans 15 amino acids. V lost 6 bases, J lost 3 bases, and 9 bases stayed unmatched. Germline V CDR1 and CDR2: DFQATT, SNEGSKA (reference sequence). The CDR3 DNA follows: TGCAGTGCCCCTCCCCAGGGGGCGGACACCGGGGAGCTGTTTTTT. Translated: CSAPPQGADTGELFF.

This clonotype was counted many times. The gene calls are TRBV30 and TRBJ1-5; a weak D match, TRBD1 (5 bases). The germline V gene encodes CDR1 GTSNPN and CDR2 SVGIG (reference sequence). V lost 0 bases and J lost 7, with 7 bases in between. This CDR3 region has 12 residues. CDR3 residues: CAWSVGVQPQHF. DNA for the CDR3: TGTGCCTGGAGTGTAGGGGTCCAGCCCCAGCATTTT.

There are many counts of this clonotype. The chain employs TRBV24-1 and TRBJ2-3, with D unresolved. Germline V gene data show CDR1 as KGHDR and CDR2 as SFDVKD. The V gene lost 7 bases and the J gene lost 2 bases, with 9 bases spanning the gap. There are 13 residues in the CDR3. DNA of the CDR3: TGTGCCACCAGGGGCCCCGACACAGATACGCAGTATTTT. This encodes CATRGPDTDTQYF.